This section outlines one T cell receptor beta chain sequence together with its context. Any history of autoimmune disease or systemic immunosuppression disqualified patients. The timepoints at which blood was sampled were baseline, cycle 4 day 1, and cycle 7 day 1. This sample is part of a study of OX40 agonist ivuxolimab in advanced cancers. Study summary: The patients' treatment was ivuxolimab, an agonistic anti-OX40 (CD134) antibody. Anti-PD-1, anti-PD-L1 or anti-CTLA-4 therapy given earlier was allowed, and 35% to 50% had some.

The germline gives CDR1 GTSNPN, CDR2 SVGIG (reference sequence). The germline V and J ends were trimmed by 4 bases and 2 bases, with 18 bases remaining between them. The CDR3 contains 15 residues. Repertoires were generated with immunoSEQ multiplex PCR, while TCRdb's copy carries only in-frame clones and drops some. The sample includes fewer than 100,000 clones, roughly 80% of them seen just once. This TCR was sampled from an adult with an advanced solid tumor such as melanoma, head and neck, liver or kidney cancer. The chain couples TRBV30 to TRBJ2-7; D gene uncertain. The source was CD4+ or CD8+ T cells sorted from blood, collected in a trial of the OX40 agonist ivuxolimab. DNA of the CDR3: TGTGCCTGGAATTCCCCCCGGACGGTCACCTACGAGCAGTACTTC. As protein: CAWNSPRTVTYEQYF.